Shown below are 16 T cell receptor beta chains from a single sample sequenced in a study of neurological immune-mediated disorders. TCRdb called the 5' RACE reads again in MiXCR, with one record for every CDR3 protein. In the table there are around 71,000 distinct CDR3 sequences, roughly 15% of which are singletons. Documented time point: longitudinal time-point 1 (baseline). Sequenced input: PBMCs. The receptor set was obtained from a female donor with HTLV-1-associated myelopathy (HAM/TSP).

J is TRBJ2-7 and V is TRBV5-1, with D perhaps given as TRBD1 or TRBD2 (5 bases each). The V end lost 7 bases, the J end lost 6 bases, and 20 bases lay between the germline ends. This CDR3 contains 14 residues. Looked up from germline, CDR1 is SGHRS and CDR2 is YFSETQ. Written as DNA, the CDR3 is TGCGCCAGCGGCTCCGGGACCGGGCTCCGCGAGCAGTACTTC. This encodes CASGSGTGLREQYF.

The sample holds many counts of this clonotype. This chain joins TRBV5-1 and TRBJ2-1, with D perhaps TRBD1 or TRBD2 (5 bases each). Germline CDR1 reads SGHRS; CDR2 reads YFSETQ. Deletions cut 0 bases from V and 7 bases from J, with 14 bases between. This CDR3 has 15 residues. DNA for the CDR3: TGCGCCAGCAGCTTGGAGCCAGGGTCGGGAAATGAGCAGTTCTTC. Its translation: CASSLEPGSGNEQFF.

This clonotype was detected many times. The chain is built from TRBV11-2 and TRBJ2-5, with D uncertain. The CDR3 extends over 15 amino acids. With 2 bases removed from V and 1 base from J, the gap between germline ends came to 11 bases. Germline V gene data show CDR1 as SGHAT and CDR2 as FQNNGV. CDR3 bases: TGTGCCAGCAGCTTATTAGGGCCAACCCAAGAGACCCAGTACTTC. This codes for CASSLLGPTQETQYF.

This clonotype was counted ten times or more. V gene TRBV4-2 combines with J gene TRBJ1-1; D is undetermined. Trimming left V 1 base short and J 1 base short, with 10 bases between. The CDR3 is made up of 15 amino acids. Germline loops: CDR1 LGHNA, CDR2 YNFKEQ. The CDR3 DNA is TGTGCCAGCAGCCAAGGGATGAGGCAGAACACTGAAGCTTTCTTT. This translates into CASSQGMRQNTEAFF.

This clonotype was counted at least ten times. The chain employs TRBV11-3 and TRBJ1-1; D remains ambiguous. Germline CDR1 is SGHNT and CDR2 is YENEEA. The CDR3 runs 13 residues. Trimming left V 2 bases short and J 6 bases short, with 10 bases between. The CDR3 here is CASSLNPWSEAFF. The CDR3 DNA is TGTGCCAGCAGCTTAAATCCTTGGTCTGAAGCTTTCTTT.

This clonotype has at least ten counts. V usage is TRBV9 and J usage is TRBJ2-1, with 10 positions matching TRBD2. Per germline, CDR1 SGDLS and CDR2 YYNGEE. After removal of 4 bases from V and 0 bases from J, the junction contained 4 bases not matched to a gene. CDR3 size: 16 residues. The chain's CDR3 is CASSPGLAASYNEQFF. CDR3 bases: TGTGCCAGCAGCCCAGGACTAGCGGCCTCCTACAATGAGCAGTTCTTC.

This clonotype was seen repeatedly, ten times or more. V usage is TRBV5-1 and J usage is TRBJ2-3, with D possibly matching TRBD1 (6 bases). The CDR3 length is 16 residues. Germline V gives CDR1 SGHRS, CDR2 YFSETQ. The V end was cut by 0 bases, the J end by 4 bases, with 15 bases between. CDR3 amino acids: CASSLDPRGVSDTQYF. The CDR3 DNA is TGCGCCAGCAGCTTGGATCCCAGGGGAGTCTCAGATACGCAGTATTTT.

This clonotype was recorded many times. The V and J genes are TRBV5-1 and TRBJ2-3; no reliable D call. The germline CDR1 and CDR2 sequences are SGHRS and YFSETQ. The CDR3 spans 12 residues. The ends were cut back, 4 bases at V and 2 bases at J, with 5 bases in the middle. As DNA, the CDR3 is TGCGCCAGCAGCCCCTACACAGATACGCAGTATTTT. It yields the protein CASSPYTDTQYF.

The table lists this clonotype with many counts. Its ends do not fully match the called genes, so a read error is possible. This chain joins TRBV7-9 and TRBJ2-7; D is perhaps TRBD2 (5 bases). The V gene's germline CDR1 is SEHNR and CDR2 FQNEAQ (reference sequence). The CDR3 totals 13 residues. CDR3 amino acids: CASSSGIAYQQYF. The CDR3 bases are TGTGCCAGCAGCTCCGGGATTGCCTACCAGCAGTACTTC.

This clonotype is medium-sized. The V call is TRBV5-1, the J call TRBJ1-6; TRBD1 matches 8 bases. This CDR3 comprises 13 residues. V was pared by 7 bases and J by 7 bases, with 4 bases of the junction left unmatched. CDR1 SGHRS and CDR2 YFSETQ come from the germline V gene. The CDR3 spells CASQTGDNSPLHF. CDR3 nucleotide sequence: TGCGCCAGCCAGACAGGGGACAATTCACCCCTCCACTTT.

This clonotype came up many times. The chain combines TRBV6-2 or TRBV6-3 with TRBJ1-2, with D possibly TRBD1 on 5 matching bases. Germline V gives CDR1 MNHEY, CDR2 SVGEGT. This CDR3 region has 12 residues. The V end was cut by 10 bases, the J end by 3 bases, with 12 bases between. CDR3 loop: CATRESDYGYTF. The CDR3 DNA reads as TGTGCCACCAGGGAGAGTGACTATGGCTACACCTTC.

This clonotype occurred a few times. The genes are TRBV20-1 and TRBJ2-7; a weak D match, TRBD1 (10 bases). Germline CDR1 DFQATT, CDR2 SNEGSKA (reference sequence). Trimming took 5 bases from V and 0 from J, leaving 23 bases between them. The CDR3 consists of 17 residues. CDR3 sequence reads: CSAGTGEAGGTSYEQYF. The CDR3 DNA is TGCAGTGCTGGGACAGGGGAAGCGGGGGGAACCTCCTACGAGCAGTACTTC.

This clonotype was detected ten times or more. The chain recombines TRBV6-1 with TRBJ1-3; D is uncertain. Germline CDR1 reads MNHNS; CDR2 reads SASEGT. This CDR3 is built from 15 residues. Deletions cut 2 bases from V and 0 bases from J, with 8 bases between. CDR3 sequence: CASSERVSSGNTIYF. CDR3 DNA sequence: TGTGCCAGCAGTGAAAGAGTGAGCTCTGGAAACACCATATATTTT.

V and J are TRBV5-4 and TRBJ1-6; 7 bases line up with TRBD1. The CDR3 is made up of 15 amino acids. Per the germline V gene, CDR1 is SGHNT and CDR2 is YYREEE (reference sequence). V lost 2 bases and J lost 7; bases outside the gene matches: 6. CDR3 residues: CASSFPGQLNSPLHF. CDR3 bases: TGTGCCAGCAGCTTCCCGGGACAGTTGAATTCACCCCTCCACTTT.

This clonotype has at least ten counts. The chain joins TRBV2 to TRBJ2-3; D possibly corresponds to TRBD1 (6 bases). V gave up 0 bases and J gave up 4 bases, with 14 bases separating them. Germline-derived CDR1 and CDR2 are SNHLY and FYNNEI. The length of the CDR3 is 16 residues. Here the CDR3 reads CASSEARTARADTQYF. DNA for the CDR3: TGTGCCAGCAGTGAAGCACGGACAGCCAGGGCAGATACGCAGTATTTT.

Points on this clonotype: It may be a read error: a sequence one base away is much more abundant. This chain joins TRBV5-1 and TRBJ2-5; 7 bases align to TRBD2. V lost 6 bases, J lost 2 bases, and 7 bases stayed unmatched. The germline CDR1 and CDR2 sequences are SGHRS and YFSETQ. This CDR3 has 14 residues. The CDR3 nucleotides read TGCGCCAGCATCACCGGACTAGTACAAGAGACCCAGTACTTC. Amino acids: CASITGLVQETQYF.